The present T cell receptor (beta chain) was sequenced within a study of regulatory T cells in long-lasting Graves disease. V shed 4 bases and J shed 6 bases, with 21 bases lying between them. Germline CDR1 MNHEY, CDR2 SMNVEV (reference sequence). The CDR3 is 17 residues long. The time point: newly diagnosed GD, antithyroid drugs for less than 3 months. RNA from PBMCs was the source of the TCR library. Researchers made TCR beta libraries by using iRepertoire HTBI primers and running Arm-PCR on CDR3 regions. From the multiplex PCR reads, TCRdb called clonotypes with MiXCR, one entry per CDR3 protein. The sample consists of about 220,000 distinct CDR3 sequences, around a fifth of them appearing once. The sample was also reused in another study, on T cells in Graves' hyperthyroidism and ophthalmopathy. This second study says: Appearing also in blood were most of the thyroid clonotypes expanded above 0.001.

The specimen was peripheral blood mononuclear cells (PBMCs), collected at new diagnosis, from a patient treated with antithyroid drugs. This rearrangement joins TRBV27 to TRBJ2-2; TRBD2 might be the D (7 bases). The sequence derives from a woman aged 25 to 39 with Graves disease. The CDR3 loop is CASSSRGGLSVPGELFF. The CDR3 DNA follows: TGTGCCAGCAGTTCTCGAGGGGGACTATCCGTCCCCGGGGAGCTGTTTTTT.